The 18 T cell receptor beta chains below were found in one sample sequenced in a study of T cell responses to AZD1222 COVID-19 vaccine. TCRdb's table, derived via immunoSEQ multiplex PCR, lists solely in-frame clones and lacks some. The sample lists some 190,000 clones; roughly 90% were seen once. This material consisted of peripheral blood, taken 28 days after the second AZD1222 dose. Receptor source: an adult who received the AZD1222 COVID-19 vaccine.

J is TRBJ2-3 and V is TRBV11-3, with 8 bases fitting TRBD2. CDR3 size: 15 residues. Germline CDR1 is SGHNT and CDR2 is YENEEA. Trimming removed 0 bases from V and 6 bases from J; junction bases left unmatched: 5. The CDR3 region has the DNA TGTGCCAGCAGCTTAGATGGGCGGGAGGCGGATACGCAGTATTTT. Translated, it gives CASSLDGREADTQYF. Combining the CDR3 with reference TRBV11-3 and TRBJ2-3 gives the whole variable domain EAGVVQSPRYKIIEKKQPVAFWCNPISGHNTLYWYLQNLGQGPELLIRYENEEAVDDSQLPKDRFSAERLKGVDSTLKIQPAELGDSAVYLCASSLDGREADTQYFGPGTRLTVL.

The J gene is TRBJ2-7, the V gene TRBV6-1, with D tentatively TRBD1 or TRBD2 (5 bases each). Trimming removed 6 bases from V and 3 bases from J, with 15 bases in between. Germline lookup yields CDR1 MNHNS and CDR2 SASEGT. The CDR3 runs 14 residues. CDR3 DNA: TGTGCCAGCAGACGCGACGGGGACGGCTACGAGCAGTACTTC. It yields the protein CASRRDGDGYEQYF.

The V gene is TRBV29-1, the J gene TRBJ1-1; D remains ambiguous. Germline V gene data show CDR1 as SQVTM and CDR2 as ANQGSEA. Between the trimmed V and J ends, which lost 0 bases and 5 bases, there was a span of 13 bases. The CDR3 is made up of 14 amino acids. The CDR3 loop is CSVEDQMGLTEAFF. The CDR3 nucleotides read TGCAGCGTTGAAGATCAGATGGGCCTTACTGAAGCTTTCTTT.

This clone was picked up one time. This rearrangement joins TRBV7-9 to TRBJ1-1, with D perhaps matching TRBD1 (5 bases). V was shortened by 5 bases and J by 6 bases, with 16 bases between the two germline ends. The CDR3 totals 14 residues. Germline-derived CDR1 and CDR2 are SEHNR and FQNEAQ (reference sequence). This CDR3 is CASSQTWGFPEAFF. DNA of the CDR3: TGTGCCAGCAGCCAAACCTGGGGGTTCCCTGAAGCTTTCTTT.

The chain employs TRBV19 and TRBJ1-1; 8 nucleotides match TRBD1. V trimming: 3 bases; J trimming: 0 bases; junction bases outside the gene matches: 9. Germline lookup yields CDR1 LNHDA and CDR2 SQIVND (reference sequence). The CDR3 loop spans 17 amino acids. This CDR3 is CASSIFGRTGLNTEAFF. DNA of the CDR3: TGTGCCAGTAGTATTTTCGGGCGGACAGGGCTGAACACTGAAGCTTTCTTT.

This clone was observed a single time. This sequence joins TRBV9 and TRBJ2-5, with D tentatively TRBD2 (5 bases). The CDR3 is made up of 15 amino acids. Germline V CDR1 and CDR2: SGDLS, YYNGEE. Between the trimmed V and J ends, which lost 1 base and 2 bases, there was a span of 12 bases. CDR3 sequence reads: CASSVKREGQETQYF. CDR3 bases: TGTGCCAGCAGCGTAAAGAGAGAGGGACAAGAGACCCAGTACTTC.

V gene TRBV2 combines with J gene TRBJ2-3; 8 nucleotides agree with TRBD2. Germline trimming cut 7 bases from V and 6 bases from J; bases unmatched to any gene: 6. From germline, CDR1 is SNHLY and CDR2 FYNNEI. The CDR3 totals 13 residues. The CDR3 DNA follows: TGTGCCAGCACCCGGGGGGGCCCCGATACGCAGTATTTT. Its protein product is CASTRGGPDTQYF.

This chain joins TRBV7-9 and TRBJ2-1; D not certain. Germline lookup yields CDR1 SEHNR and CDR2 FQNEAQ (reference sequence). The V and J ends lost 2 bases and 12 bases respectively, with 5 bases between them. The CDR3 has 10 amino acids. This CDR3 reads CASSLLMQFF. The CDR3 bases are TGTGCCAGCAGCTTATTAATGCAGTTCTTC.

The CDR3 spells CASSPYTGAGNTIYF. In DNA, the CDR3 is TGTGCCAGCTCACCTTATACAGGGGCTGGAAACACCATATATTTT. The chain uses TRBV18 and TRBJ1-3, with 7 bases matching TRBD1. The germline gives CDR1 KGHSH, CDR2 LQKENI. Unmatched junction bases numbered 4, after V lost 3 bases and J lost 2 bases. There are 15 residues in the CDR3.

The V call is TRBV6-5, the J call TRBJ2-2; weak D call: TRBD1 (5 bases). This CDR3 has 15 residues. Germline CDR1 is MNHEY and CDR2 is SVGAGI. V dropped 5 bases and J dropped 3 bases, with 13 bases sitting between them. CDR3 protein: CASSLGRPDTGELFF. Here the CDR3 DNA reads TGTGCCAGCAGTCTGGGGCGACCCGACACCGGGGAGCTGTTTTTT.

The chain employs TRBV2 and TRBJ1-2; the match to TRBD1 covers 7 bases. From germline, CDR1 is SNHLY and CDR2 FYNNEI. The CDR3 has 15 residues. V dropped 7 bases and J dropped 3; count of bases not matched to a gene: 11. The DNA for the CDR3 is TGTGCCAGCAACCAGAAGGGGGCAGGGGACTATGGCTACACCTTC. Residues: CASNQKGAGDYGYTF.

The chain links TRBV11-2 to TRBJ2-1; 9 nucleotides line up with TRBD2. CDR3 length: 16 residues. Trimming cost V 2 bases and J 4 bases; bases outside gene matches: 6. Germline V gene data show CDR1 as SGHAT and CDR2 as FQNNGV. CDR3 DNA: TGTGCCAGCAGCTTAATGTTTAGCGGGAGTTACAATGAGCAGTTCTTC. Translation gives CASSLMFSGSYNEQFF.

J is TRBJ1-1 and V is TRBV9, with a possible D match to TRBD1 (5 bases). Looked up from germline, CDR1 is SGDLS and CDR2 is YYNGEE. The CDR3 has 16 residues. Trimming took off 4 bases at V and 2 bases at J, with 18 bases between the two ends. The CDR3 region is CASSPGMGGINTEAFF. The CDR3 DNA reads as TGTGCCAGCAGCCCAGGTATGGGGGGGATTAACACTGAAGCTTTCTTT.

The J gene is TRBJ1-4, the V gene TRBV19; 10 bases match TRBD1. Germline values: CDR1 LNHDA, CDR2 SQIVND (reference sequence). Trimming took 7 bases from V and 8 from J; bases not matched to a gene: 10. The CDR3 contains 15 residues. The CDR3 DNA reads TGTGCCAGTACCACGACAGGGGGCGCTTTGGAAAAACTGTTTTTT. The encoded protein is CASTTTGGALEKLFF.

V gene TRBV19 combines with J gene TRBJ1-5; D is unresolved. CDR1 and CDR2 (germline): LNHDA, SQIVND (reference sequence). The CDR3 runs 14 residues. V lost 5 bases to trimming and J lost 8 bases, with 16 bases between them. The CDR3 protein is CASSDGVRVEPQHF. As DNA, the CDR3 is TGTGCCAGTAGTGACGGCGTTCGCGTCGAGCCCCAGCATTTT.

This clone was seen just once. This chain uses TRBV6-2 or TRBV6-3 with TRBJ1-2, with D possibly matching TRBD1 (6 bases). Germline CDR1 and CDR2: MNHEY and SVGEGT. Trimming took 2 bases from V and 3 from J, leaving 16 bases between them. The CDR3 runs 16 residues. The chain's CDR3 is CASSYTGHLTDYGYTF. For the CDR3, the DNA is TGTGCCAGCAGTTACACGGGACACTTGACAGACTATGGCTACACCTTC.

The V call is TRBV5-4, the J call TRBJ2-3; 7 bases are shared with TRBD2. This CDR3 comprises 14 residues. Germline lookup yields CDR1 SGHNT and CDR2 YYREEE (reference sequence). The V segment lost 5 bases and the J segment 6 bases; nucleotides outside the gene matches: 9. CDR3 amino acids: CASSPSGGRDTQYF. The DNA for the CDR3 is TGTGCCAGCAGTCCTAGCGGAGGCAGGGATACGCAGTATTTT.

The V gene is TRBV7-9, the J gene TRBJ2-7, with 7 positions matching TRBD2. With 0 bases clipped from V and 0 bases from J, the junction kept 2 bases outside the gene matches. Germline-derived CDR1 and CDR2 are SEHNR and FQNEAQ (reference sequence). The CDR3 consists of 15 residues. CDR3 DNA: TGTGCCAGCAGCTTAGCGGGCGGGAGCTCCTACGAGCAGTACTTC. Protein sequence: CASSLAGGSSYEQYF.